This passage covers 27 T cell receptor beta chains from one sample sequenced in a study of graft-versus-host responses after intestinal transplantation. Libraries were prepared by immunoSEQ multiplex PCR; TCRdb keeps only in-frame clonotypes and omits some of them. The table shows 40,000 or so clones, with approximately 95% occurring only once. The specimen comprised PBMCs, sampled roughly 110 weeks after intestinal transplantation. The receptors come from a human patient who received an intestinal transplant, so some T cells may come from the graft donor.

Concerning this clone: The same CDR3 also results from other DNA sequences found in this sample. This CDR3 is CASSLLGDTQYF. In DNA, the CDR3 is TGTGCCAGCAGTCTCCTAGGGGATACGCAGTATTTT. The V and J genes are TRBV14 and TRBJ2-3; D call uncertain. CDR1 SGHDN and CDR2 FVKESK come from the germline V gene. V shed 6 bases and J shed 6 bases, with 10 bases lying between them. This CDR3 has 12 amino acids.

This chain connects TRBV10-3 to TRBJ2-3, with D possibly TRBD1 on 6 matching bases. The V end lost 6 bases, the J end lost 2 bases, and 12 bases lay between the germline ends. The germline CDR1 and CDR2 sequences are ENHRY and SYGVKD. The CDR3 covers 14 residues. CDR3 loop: CAIRDRTYTDTQYF. The CDR3 region has the DNA TGTGCCATCAGGGACAGAACATACACAGATACGCAGTATTTT.

The chain uses TRBV10-3 and TRBJ1-5; weak D call: TRBD1 (5 bases). The CDR3 length is 13 residues. V was cut by 4 bases and J by 9 bases, with 13 bases left in between. Germline-derived CDR1 and CDR2 are ENHRY and SYGVKD. In DNA form, the CDR3 reads TGTGCCATCAGTGGGGGGGGAGAGACGCCCCAGCATTTT. This gives the protein CAISGGGETPQHF.

The chain combines TRBV6-5 with TRBJ2-7; TRBD2 matches at 8 bases. Trimming took 2 bases from V and 2 from J; bases not matched to a gene: 5. Germline V gives CDR1 MNHEY, CDR2 SVGAGI. The CDR3 length is 15 residues. The CDR3: CASSYEVSGTYEQYF. The DNA of the CDR3 is TGTGCCAGCAGTTACGAGGTTAGCGGGACCTACGAGCAGTACTTC.

V and J are TRBV7-9 and TRBJ1-1; the match to TRBD1 covers 8 bases. This CDR3 is built from 13 residues. CDR1 is SEHNR, CDR2 FQNEAQ, per germline (reference sequence). Germline trimming cut 8 bases from V and 4 bases from J; bases unmatched to any gene: 6. CDR3 residues: CASGRQGFTEAFF. The CDR3 nucleotides are TGTGCCAGCGGGCGACAGGGGTTCACTGAAGCTTTCTTT.

This chain connects TRBV11-2 to TRBJ1-3; D gene uncertain. V lost 0 bases to trimming and J lost 5 bases, with 11 bases between them. Germline CDR1 and CDR2: SGHAT and FQNNGV. This CDR3 is built from 15 residues. The chain's CDR3 is CASSLDLTSRNTIYF. CDR3 sequence (DNA): TGTGCCAGCAGCTTAGATCTAACAAGTAGAAACACCATATATTTT. The whole variable domain, filled in from reference TRBV11-2 and TRBJ1-3, reads EAGVAQSPRYKIIEKRQSVAFWCNPISGHATLYWYQQILGQGPKLLIQFQNNGVVDDSQLPKDRFSAERLKGVDSTLKIQPAKLEDSAVYLCASSLDLTSRNTIYFGEGSWLTVV.

The genes are TRBV12-5 and TRBJ2-1; D possibly corresponds to TRBD2 (5 bases). With 1 base removed from V and 13 bases from J, the gap between germline ends came to 20 bases. Per the germline V gene, CDR1 is LGHNT and CDR2 is FRNRAP. There are 15 residues in the CDR3. The CDR3 here is CASGLGTSNSQRQFF. As DNA, the CDR3 is TGTGCTAGTGGTTTGGGGACTTCGAATTCTCAGCGACAGTTCTTC.

This chain uses TRBV7-9 with TRBJ2-2, with D possibly TRBD2 on 5 matching bases. Per germline, CDR1 SEHNR and CDR2 FQNEAQ (reference sequence). V lost 1 base to trimming and J lost 0 bases, with 15 bases between them. This CDR3 has 18 residues. The CDR3 reads CASSLGGGLFANTGELFF. The DNA of the CDR3 is TGTGCCAGCAGCTTAGGTGGAGGCCTCTTCGCGAACACCGGGGAGCTGTTTTTT. The full variable domain, with the rest looked up from reference TRBV7-9 and TRBJ2-2, is DTGVSQNPRHKITKRGQNVTFRCDPISEHNRLYWYRQTLGQGPEFLTYFQNEAQLEKSRLLSDRFSAERPKGSFSTLEIQRTEQGDSAMYLCASSLGGGLFANTGELFFGEGSRLTVL.

The genes are TRBV28 and TRBJ1-2, with 8 bases fitting TRBD1. This CDR3 is built from 14 residues. V lost 6 bases, J lost 5 bases, and 8 bases stayed unmatched. The V gene's germline CDR1 is MDHEN and CDR2 SYDVKM. The CDR3 here is CASRPRGRVYGYTF. Written as DNA, the CDR3 is TGTGCCAGCAGGCCCAGGGGGCGCGTTTATGGCTACACCTTC.

The DNA for the CDR3 is TGCGCCAGCAGCCACCGGACAGGGGATGAGCAGTTCTTC. As protein: CASSHRTGDEQFF. This rearrangement joins TRBV4-1 to TRBJ2-1; 9 bases fit TRBD1. The CDR3 contains 13 residues. Germline V gene sequence: CDR1 MGHRA, CDR2 YSYEKL. V lost 3 bases to trimming and J lost 8 bases; unmatched junction nucleotides: 2.

The chain links TRBV4-1 to TRBJ1-3; D gene unclear. V was pared by 0 bases and J by 4 bases, with 4 bases between. This CDR3 region has 13 residues. The germline gives CDR1 MGHRA, CDR2 YSYEKL. The CDR3 nucleotides are TGCGCCAGCAGCCAAGACTCAGGAAACACCATATATTTT. Encoded protein: CASSQDSGNTIYF.

This sequence joins TRBV2 and TRBJ2-5, with 10 bases aligning to TRBD2. The CDR3 is 15 residues long. Germline V gives CDR1 SNHLY, CDR2 FYNNEI. V shed 6 bases and J 2 bases; nucleotides not matched to a gene: 6. As DNA, the CDR3 is TGTGCCAGCAGGCATAGCGGGGGGCGTCAAGAGACCCAGTACTTC. This encodes CASRHSGGRQETQYF. Based on the CDR3 plus reference TRBV2 and TRBJ2-5, the full variable domain is EPEVTQTPSHQVTQMGQEVILRCVPISNHLYFYWYRQILGQKVEFLVSFYNNEISEKSEIFDDQFSVERPDGSNFTLKIRSTKLEDSAMYFCASRHSGGRQETQYFGPGTRLLVL.

The genes are TRBV30 and TRBJ1-1; D remains unclear. Germline CDR1 GTSNPN, CDR2 SVGIG (reference sequence). This CDR3 spans 15 amino acids. Deletions cut 3 bases from V and 4 bases from J, with 18 bases between. The CDR3 DNA reads TGTGCCTGGAGGCAAGGGAGTCTGGGATTCACTGAAGCTTTCTTT. This gives the protein CAWRQGSLGFTEAFF.

This clone occurred once. The chain links TRBV27 to TRBJ1-1, with D unresolved. The germline CDR1 and CDR2 sequences are MNHEY and SMNVEV (reference sequence). V lost 7 bases to trimming and J lost 1 base, with 13 bases between them. The CDR3 is 14 residues long. The CDR3 nucleotides are TGTGCCAGCATACGTGGGGAGGGGAACACTGAAGCTTTCTTT. Translated, it gives CASIRGEGNTEAFF.

The chain couples TRBV7-9 to TRBJ2-1; TRBD2 is a possible D gene (6 bases). Deletions cut 5 bases from V and 7 bases from J, with 27 bases between. Germline CDR1 is SEHNR and CDR2 is FQNEAQ (reference sequence). The CDR3 totals 18 residues. In DNA, the CDR3 is TGTGCCAGCAGCCCCGAACTAACTAGGACGGGAGTAATAAATGAGCAGTTCTTC. It codes for CASSPELTRTGVINEQFF. The full variable domain, completed using reference TRBV7-9 and TRBJ2-1, is DTGVSQNPRHKITKRGQNVTFRCDPISEHNRLYWYRQTLGQGPEFLTYFQNEAQLEKSRLLSDRFSAERPKGSFSTLEIQRTEQGDSAMYLCASSPELTRTGVINEQFFGPGTRLTVL.

This chain uses TRBV29-1 with TRBJ2-5; 7 positions agree with TRBD2. V dropped 8 bases and J dropped 5; count of bases not matched to a gene: 8. Germline V gives CDR1 SQVTM, CDR2 ANQGSEA. The CDR3 consists of 12 residues. The CDR3 DNA is TGCAGCCTTGGGAGGGGAAGCGAGACCCAGTACTTC. This translates into CSLGRGSETQYF.

V is TRBV18 and J is TRBJ1-2; 9 nucleotides align to TRBD1. Germline V gene lookup returns CDR1 KGHSH and CDR2 LQKENI. Germline trimming cut 5 bases from V and 3 bases from J; bases unmatched to any gene: 7. This CDR3 has 15 residues. The CDR3 protein is CASSSSRDRDYGYTF. The CDR3 nucleotides read TGTGCCAGCTCATCCTCCCGGGACAGGGACTATGGCTACACCTTC.

This clone showed up just once. The chain joins TRBV5-4 to TRBJ2-7, with a tentative D call TRBD1 (6 bases). Trimming took 5 bases from V and 6 from J, leaving 12 bases between them. The CDR3 contains 12 residues. Germline V CDR1 and CDR2: SGHNT, YYREEE (reference sequence). Here the CDR3 reads CASSFGQSEQYF. Here the CDR3 DNA reads TGTGCCAGCAGTTTTGGACAGAGCGAGCAGTACTTC.

The sample holds one count of this clone. The chain is built from TRBV5-6 and TRBJ1-2; D is possibly TRBD1 (6 bases). This CDR3 contains 15 residues. Trimming cost V 2 bases and J 3 bases, with 14 bases left between them. CDR1 is SGHDT, CDR2 YYEEEE, per germline. The CDR3 spells CASSLQGFFYYGYTF. The CDR3 DNA is TGTGCCAGCAGCTTACAGGGTTTTTTTTACTATGGCTACACCTTC.

This clone showed up just once. The chain joins TRBV5-5 to TRBJ1-2; no reliable D call. The V gene lost 5 bases and the J gene lost 5 bases, with 10 bases spanning the gap. The CDR3 totals 12 residues. The germline V gene encodes CDR1 SGHKS and CDR2 YYEKEE (reference sequence). DNA of the CDR3: TGTGCCAGCAGAGATATCTCTTATGGCTACACCTTC. It encodes CASRDISYGYTF.

The V gene is TRBV18, the J gene TRBJ1-2, with 7 bases identical to TRBD1. Unmatched junction bases numbered 5, after V lost 3 bases and J lost 1 base. The CDR3 is made up of 15 amino acids. Germline CDR1 reads KGHSH; CDR2 reads LQKENI. The CDR3 region is CASSPSGQFNYGYTF. The CDR3 DNA is TGTGCCAGCTCACCCTCGGGACAGTTTAACTATGGCTACACCTTC.

V is TRBV28 and J is TRBJ2-7, with D possibly being TRBD1 (6 bases). The CDR3 runs to 15 residues. The germline V gene encodes CDR1 MDHEN and CDR2 SYDVKM. Trimming removed 5 bases from V and 2 bases from J, with 16 bases in between. This chain's CDR3 is CASSPTRGHTYEQYF. The CDR3 DNA follows: TGTGCCAGCAGTCCAACCAGGGGTCATACCTACGAGCAGTACTTC.

The V and J genes are TRBV5-6 and TRBJ1-1; D possibly corresponds to TRBD1 (5 bases). CDR3 length: 14 amino acids. Germline loops: CDR1 SGHDT, CDR2 YYEEEE. The V gene lost 4 bases and the J gene lost 0 bases, with 10 bases spanning the gap. DNA for the CDR3: TGTGCCAGCAGCCACCAGGGCATGAACACTGAAGCTTTCTTT. Protein sequence: CASSHQGMNTEAFF.

The chain employs TRBV15 and TRBJ1-5, with D unclear. Per germline, CDR1 LNHNV and CDR2 YYDKDF (reference sequence). This CDR3 has 13 amino acids. V was shortened by 8 bases and J by 4 bases, with 12 bases between the two germline ends. DNA of the CDR3: TGTGCCACCGGCAAGGGTAAAAATCAGCCCCAGCATTTT. It specifies CATGKGKNQPQHF.

The chain recombines TRBV10-2 with TRBJ1-4, with 10 bases lining up with TRBD1. V lost 8 bases to trimming and J lost 7 bases; unmatched junction nucleotides: 4. CDR3 size: 13 residues. CDR1 and CDR2 (germline): WSHSY, SAAADI. The CDR3 is CASGDRGPEKLFF. CDR3 sequence (DNA): TGCGCCAGCGGCGACAGGGGGCCTGAAAAACTGTTTTTT.

The V and J genes are TRBV4-1 and TRBJ2-3; D gene unclear. From germline, CDR1 is MGHRA and CDR2 YSYEKL. The CDR3 runs 12 residues. Between the trimmed V and J ends, which lost 4 bases and 11 bases, there was a span of 13 bases. This CDR3 is CASSRFGSKQYF. CDR3 sequence (DNA): TGCGCCAGCAGCCGATTTGGGTCGAAGCAGTATTTT.

This clone came up once. The rearrangement joins TRBV7-2 to TRBJ2-1, with D uncertain. The V and J ends lost 1 base and 4 bases respectively, with 14 bases between them. This CDR3 is 16 amino acids long. Per germline, CDR1 SGHTA and CDR2 FQGNSA. In DNA form, the CDR3 reads TGTGCCAGCAGCTTAGTCTCGGGCAGCTTATACAATGAGCAGTTCTTC. Translation gives CASSLVSGSLYNEQFF.